This T cell receptor beta chain was observed in a study of blood T cell repertoires in COVID-19. In the authors' methods: Amplifying reference gene primers gave estimates of nucleated cell counts. Clones were read by immunoSEQ multiplex PCR, and TCRdb kept only the in-frame ones, dropping some. That table gives V, J and clone size, and the DNA gave D and trimming. The repertoire holds roughly 140,000 clones, with over 65% as singletons. CDR3 size: 14 residues. Trimming cost V 2 bases and J 6 bases, with 11 bases left between them. Germline values: CDR1 LGHDT, CDR2 YNNKEL (reference sequence). This receptor was obtained from a man between 65 and 85 years old with acute or convalescent COVID-19. Sequencing input: peripheral blood. The V gene is TRBV3-1 (or the pseudogene TRBV3-2), the J gene TRBJ1-5; D is possibly TRBD1 (6 bases). DNA of the CDR3: TGTGCCAGCAGCCAATCGGGGGGCCCTCAGCCCCAGCATTTT. It specifies CASSQSGGPQPQHF.